The following is a TCR beta chain sequence with its context. The antigen remains undetermined. This sample is drawn from a study of OX40 agonist ivuxolimab in advanced cancers. Study summary: The dose-escalation cohort was roughly 83% male, with a mean age of about 58 years, ranging about 23 to 79. Study results and limitations: Part of the nonresponder group also had normalized T-cell clonal expansion that was low.

Method: immunoSEQ multiplex PCR; TCRdb's copy keeps in-frame clones and lacks some. The sample has about 67,000 clones, around 84% seen once; the top ten hold 8.2%. This receptor was taken from an adult with an advanced solid tumor such as melanoma, head and neck, liver or kidney cancer. Specimen: CD4+ or CD8+ T cells sorted from blood, collected in a trial of the OX40 agonist ivuxolimab.

The CDR3 DNA reads TGTGCCAGCAGCCGCGGGGGGGCCAGTTCTCAGGATACGCAGTATTTT. This sequence encodes CASSRGGASSQDTQYF. The chain links TRBV9 to TRBJ2-3, with TRBD2 matching over 9 bases. This CDR3 has 16 residues. Unmatched junction bases numbered 12, after V lost 4 bases and J lost 6 bases. Germline-derived CDR1 and CDR2 are SGDLS and YYNGEE.